This entry lists 19 T cell receptor beta chains sequenced from one sample in a study of blood T cell repertoires in COVID-19. Produced via immunoSEQ multiplex PCR; TCRdb's table is partial and in-frame only. The sample includes some 150,000 clones, over 80% of them seen just once. The sequenced sample was peripheral blood. Source of these receptors: a man in his fifties or sixties who had recovered from COVID-19.

This clone was observed a few times. The chain carries TRBV13 and TRBJ1-1; D is unresolved. The CDR3 length is 14 residues. Germline CDR1 is PRHDT and CDR2 is FYEKMQ (reference sequence). V shed 3 bases and J shed 0 bases, with 8 bases lying between them. The CDR3 here is CASSFQTMNTEAFF. CDR3 coding DNA: TGTGCCAGCAGCTTCCAGACTATGAACACTGAAGCTTTCTTT.

The table lists this clone with a count of one. The J gene is TRBJ2-2, the V gene TRBV5-6; 7 bases are a match to TRBD1. Trimming at V came to 4 bases and at J to 7 bases, leaving 4 bases not matched to a gene. The CDR3 sequence is 13 residues long. Germline-derived CDR1 and CDR2 are SGHDT and YYEEEE. CDR3 nucleotides: TGTGCCAGCAGCCCTGACAGGGTCGGGGAGCTGTTTTTT. Translated, it gives CASSPDRVGELFF.

The chain is built from TRBV5-4 and TRBJ2-7; 15 bases match TRBD2. In germline, CDR1 is SGHNT, CDR2 YYREEE (reference sequence). J gave up 4 bases and V 4 bases, and 3 bases lay outside the gene matches. The CDR3 has 15 residues. The CDR3 protein is CASSTGTSGGYEQYF. In DNA form, the CDR3 reads TGTGCCAGCAGCACCGGGACTAGCGGGGGGTACGAGCAGTACTTC. The full variable domain, in which reference TRBV5-4 and TRBJ2-7 provide the parts outside the CDR3, is ETGVTQSPTHLIKTRGQQVTLRCSSQSGHNTVSWYQQALGQGPQFIFQYYREEENGRGNFPPRFSGLQFPNYSSELNVNALELDDSALYLCASSTGTSGGYEQYFGPGTRLTVT.

The chain combines TRBV7-2 with TRBJ2-4; TRBD1 agrees at 8 bases. The CDR3 sequence is 19 residues long. With 2 bases clipped from V and 0 bases from J, the junction kept 12 bases outside the gene matches. CDR1 and CDR2 (germline): SGHTA, FQGNSA. CDR3 loop: CASSLRGTGDLLAKNIQYF. DNA of the CDR3: TGTGCCAGCAGCTTACGAGGGACAGGAGACCTTTTAGCCAAAAACATTCAGTACTTC.

This sequence joins TRBV2 and TRBJ2-3; TRBD1 matches 7 bases. The CDR3 spans 14 residues. Unmatched junction bases numbered 7, after V lost 7 bases and J lost 3 bases. Germline V CDR1 and CDR2: SNHLY, FYNNEI. CDR3 sequence (DNA): TGTGCCAGCATGACAGGGTTGGATACAGATACGCAGTATTTT. Translation: CASMTGLDTDTQYF.

V and J are TRBV18 and TRBJ1-6; D is unclear. From germline, CDR1 is KGHSH and CDR2 LQKENI. The CDR3 is 13 residues long. V lost 5 bases and J lost 2, with 4 bases in between. The DNA for the CDR3 is TGTGCCAGCTCAACTGCCTATAATTCACCCCTCCACTTT. Translation: CASSTAYNSPLHF.

This chain joins TRBV7-8 and TRBJ1-5; 9 bases align to TRBD1. Trimming cost V 1 base and J 4 bases; bases outside gene matches: 5. The CDR3 is 16 amino acids. Germline V gene data show CDR1 as SGHVS and CDR2 as FQNEAQ. The CDR3 DNA is TGTGCCAGCAGCTTAGTTGGGACAGGGTCAAATCAGCCCCAGCATTTT. This sequence encodes CASSLVGTGSNQPQHF.

The gene calls are TRBV5-6 and TRBJ2-7, with D unclear. Deletions cut 4 bases from V and 0 bases from J, with 17 bases between. Germline CDR1 reads SGHDT; CDR2 reads YYEEEE. CDR3 length: 16 amino acids. CDR3 nucleotide sequence: TGTGCCAGCAGCCCCCTCGACTCGTCCCCCTCCTACGAGCAGTACTTC. It specifies CASSPLDSSPSYEQYF.

In DNA, the CDR3 is TGTGCCAGCAGTTACAGGGGGGGACAGGGGTTTGAAAAACTGTTTTTT. It specifies CASSYRGGQGFEKLFF. This chain links TRBV6-5 with TRBJ1-4, with 10 bases lining up with TRBD1. V lost 2 bases to trimming and J lost 7 bases; unmatched junction nucleotides: 7. The CDR3 runs to 16 residues. CDR1 is MNHEY, CDR2 SVGAGI, per germline.

This clone has a single count. The rearrangement links TRBV4-3 to TRBJ1-3; 9 nucleotides match TRBD1. In germline, CDR1 is LGHNA, CDR2 YSLEER. The CDR3 consists of 17 residues. The V segment lost 3 bases and the J segment 0 bases; nucleotides outside the gene matches: 6. The CDR3, as DNA: TGCGCCAGCAGCCACCCGGGGACAGGGAGCTCTGGAAACACCATATATTTT. It is translated as CASSHPGTGSSGNTIYF.

The table lists this clone with a count of one. This chain joins TRBV20-1 and TRBJ1-2; unclear D gene. The CDR3 extends over 13 amino acids. Between the trimmed V and J ends, which lost 3 bases and 4 bases, there was a span of 12 bases. The germline gives CDR1 DFQATT, CDR2 SNEGSKA (reference sequence). This CDR3 is CSASTEVSYGYTF. The CDR3 DNA follows: TGCAGTGCTAGTACGGAGGTCAGCTATGGCTACACCTTC.

CDR3 DNA sequence: TGTGCCAGCAGCTTAGCAGACAGCCTGAATGAAAAACTGTTTTTT. Its translation: CASSLADSLNEKLFF. V gene TRBV7-6 combines with J gene TRBJ1-4, with D maybe TRBD1 (5 bases). Germline V gives CDR1 SGHVS, CDR2 FNYEAQ. The length of the CDR3 is 15 residues. The V end was cut by 0 bases, the J end by 5 bases, with 10 bases between. Full variable domain (remainder filled in from reference TRBV7-6 and TRBJ1-4): GAGVSQSPRYKVTKRGQDVALRCDPISGHVSLYWYRQALGQGPEFLTYFNYEAQQDKSGLPNDRFSAERPEGSISTLTIQRTEQRDSAMYRCASSLADSLNEKLFFGSGTQLSVL.

The chain joins TRBV9 to TRBJ2-2, with 8 bases lining up with TRBD1. J lost 3 bases, V lost 0 bases, and 4 bases had no gene match. The CDR3 runs 16 residues. From germline, CDR1 is SGDLS and CDR2 YYNGEE. The CDR3: CASSVVRGPDTGELFF. CDR3 in DNA: TGTGCCAGCAGCGTAGTCAGGGGGCCCGACACCGGGGAGCTGTTTTTT.

The V call is TRBV11-2, the J call TRBJ2-3; tentative D call: TRBD2 (6 bases). Trimming removed 0 bases at V and 2 bases at J, with 9 bases between. The CDR3 extends over 15 amino acids. Germline values: CDR1 SGHAT, CDR2 FQNNGV. CDR3 bases: TGTGCCAGCAGCTTAGAGCGGGGAACCACAGATACGCAGTATTTT. The encoded protein is CASSLERGTTDTQYF.

Regarding this clone: Mismatch with germline at one junction end may stem from a read error. The chain is built from TRBV6-5 and TRBJ1-1; D gene uncertain. Germline lookup yields CDR1 MNHEY and CDR2 SVGAGI. The CDR3 length is 16 residues. CDR3 in amino acids: CASSYSSSIKNTEAFF. Here the CDR3 DNA reads TGTGCCAGCAGCTACTCCTCATCTATTAAGAACACTGAAGCTTTCTTT.

The rearrangement joins TRBV30 to TRBJ2-7; 8 positions agree with TRBD1. The V gene end was trimmed by 4 bases and the J gene end by 6 bases; junction bases not matched to a gene: 5. In germline, CDR1 is GTSNPN, CDR2 SVGIG (reference sequence). This CDR3 has 12 amino acids. DNA for the CDR3: TGTGCCTGGAACATAGGACAGGGCGAGCAGTACTTC. Translation gives CAWNIGQGEQYF.

The chain uses TRBV27 and TRBJ2-1; D may be TRBD2 (6 bases). The CDR3 is made up of 15 amino acids. CDR1 and CDR2 from the germline V gene are MNHEY and SMNVEV (reference sequence). V was cut by 1 base and J by 6 bases, with 13 bases left in between. CDR3 sequence reads: CASSLFGGAGNEQFF. The CDR3 region has the DNA TGTGCCAGCAGTTTATTCGGAGGGGCGGGCAATGAGCAGTTCTTC.

The V call is TRBV15, the J call TRBJ1-4; TRBD1 matches 7 bases. This CDR3 contains 15 residues. The germline gives CDR1 LNHNV, CDR2 YYDKDF (reference sequence). After removal of 5 bases from V and 3 bases from J, the junction contained 6 bases not matched to a gene. The CDR3 is CATSLDRVSNEKLFF. CDR3 DNA: TGTGCCACCAGCCTAGACAGGGTTTCTAATGAAAAACTGTTTTTT. The full variable domain, completed using reference TRBV15 and TRBJ1-4, is DAMVIQNPRYQVTQFGKPVTLSCSQTLNHNVMYWYQQKSSQAPKLLFHYYDKDFNNEADTPDNFQSRRPNTSFCFLDIRSPGLGDTAMYLCATSLDRVSNEKLFFGSGTQLSVL.

The chain joins TRBV7-2 to TRBJ1-4, with a tentative D call TRBD1 (5 bases). Germline V gene sequence: CDR1 SGHTA, CDR2 FQGNSA. The CDR3 runs 18 residues. V was shortened by 0 bases and J by 1 base, with 15 bases between the two germline ends. CDR3 residues: CASSLATRGAVTNEKLFF. CDR3 DNA: TGTGCCAGCAGCTTAGCTACCCGCGGGGCGGTAACTAATGAAAAACTGTTTTTT.